Shown below are 17 T cell receptor beta chains from a single sample sequenced in a study of spatial heterogeneity in lung cancer. TCRdb re-called the 5' RACE reads through MiXCR, storing one row per CDR3 protein. The profile covers about 4,000 distinct CDR3 sequences, with 20% to 30% appearing a single time and 5.7% taken by the ten largest. Time point denoted: blood at routine non-recurrence follow-up after resection. This specimen consisted of PBMCs, obtained at follow-up. All receptors derive from a male donor with early-stage non-small cell lung cancer.

V gene TRBV20-1 combines with J gene TRBJ2-4; 10 bases align to TRBD1. V was pared by 5 bases and J by 10 bases, with 8 bases of the junction left unmatched. CDR1 is DFQATT, CDR2 SNEGSKA, per germline (reference sequence). This CDR3 spans 13 amino acids. CDR3 in amino acids: CSAGPGQGSIQYF. The CDR3 DNA sequence: TGCAGTGCTGGACCGGGACAGGGGAGTATTCAGTACTTC.

This clonotype was counted only a few times. The chain uses TRBV3-1 and TRBJ2-2; D is unclear. Between the trimmed V and J ends, which lost 3 bases and 6 bases, there was a span of 11 bases. Germline lookup yields CDR1 LGHDT and CDR2 YNNKEL (reference sequence). CDR3 length: 14 amino acids. The CDR3: CASSQGPSAGELFF. CDR3 sequence (DNA): TGTGCCAGCAGCCAGGGTCCGTCGGCCGGGGAGCTGTTTTTT.

This clonotype was seen a handful of times. The V and J genes are TRBV28 and TRBJ2-4; 10 nucleotides align to TRBD1. This CDR3 is built from 19 residues. The germline V gene encodes CDR1 MDHEN and CDR2 SYDVKM. Trimming took 4 bases from V and 3 from J; bases not matched to a gene: 15. CDR3: CASSSQWGQGSEGKNIQYF. Here the CDR3 DNA reads TGTGCCAGCAGTTCCCAGTGGGGACAGGGGAGTGAAGGCAAAAACATTCAGTACTTC.

Relative to its sample, this clonotype is medium-sized. V gene TRBV28 combines with J gene TRBJ2-7; D may be TRBD1 or TRBD2 (6 bases each). Trimming left V 5 bases short and J 4 bases short, with 12 bases between. There are 13 residues in the CDR3. The germline gives CDR1 MDHEN, CDR2 SYDVKM. Here the CDR3 reads CASSPGGRYEQYF. Written as DNA, the CDR3 is TGTGCCAGCAGTCCCGGGGGCCGGTACGAGCAGTACTTC.

There are a few counts of this clonotype. The V call is TRBV5-1, the J call TRBJ2-1; D might be TRBD2 (6 bases). Germline CDR1 SGHRS, CDR2 YFSETQ. The CDR3 totals 14 residues. V dropped 0 bases and J dropped 6 bases, with 10 bases sitting between them. The CDR3 is CASSLVSGLNEQFF. As DNA, the CDR3 is TGCGCCAGCAGCTTGGTTAGCGGTCTCAATGAGCAGTTCTTC.

The chain employs TRBV7-2 and TRBJ2-7, with D tentatively TRBD2 (7 bases). Germline CDR1 reads SGHTA; CDR2 reads FQGNSA. CDR3 length: 14 amino acids. Between the trimmed V and J ends, which lost 5 bases and 2 bases, there was a span of 13 bases. The CDR3 sequence is CASSTKGGPYEQYF. CDR3 sequence (DNA): TGTGCCAGCAGCACCAAGGGGGGGCCCTACGAGCAGTACTTC. The full variable domain, in which reference TRBV7-2 and TRBJ2-7 provide the parts outside the CDR3, is GAGVSQSPSNKVTEKGKDVELRCDPISGHTALYWYRQSLGQGLEFLIYFQGNSAPDKSGLPSDRFSAERTGGSVSTLTIQRTQQEDSAVYLCASSTKGGPYEQYFGPGTRLTVT.

This rearrangement joins TRBV28 to TRBJ2-7; D uncertain. V was trimmed by 3 bases and J by 3 bases, leaving 6 bases between them. Germline V gene sequence: CDR1 MDHEN, CDR2 SYDVKM. The length of the CDR3 is 12 residues. CDR3 sequence reads: CASSFQNYEQYF. CDR3 coding DNA: TGTGCCAGCAGTTTTCAAAACTACGAGCAGTACTTC.

This clonotype counts as medium-sized (0.01 to 0.1%). The genes are TRBV4-1 and TRBJ2-2; 8 nucleotides line up with TRBD1. After removal of 6 bases from V and 1 base from J, the junction contained 7 bases not matched to a gene. The CDR3 is 16 residues long. Germline CDR1 MGHRA, CDR2 YSYEKL. CDR3 loop: CASRRPGTGNTGELFF. DNA of the CDR3: TGCGCCAGCAGGCGGCCCGGGACAGGGAACACCGGGGAGCTGTTTTTT.

This clonotype was seen more than once but under ten times. This chain connects TRBV27 to TRBJ1-2; 9 bases align to TRBD1. Germline-derived CDR1 and CDR2 are MNHEY and SMNVEV (reference sequence). J gave up 3 bases and V 5 bases, and 7 bases lay outside the gene matches. The CDR3 consists of 15 residues. CDR3 in DNA: TGTGCCAGCAGTAACACAGGGGGCGCAGACTATGGCTACACCTTC. It translates to CASSNTGGADYGYTF.

The J gene is TRBJ2-1, the V gene TRBV5-1; the D call may be TRBD1 or TRBD2 (5 bases each). Germline CDR1 and CDR2: SGHRS and YFSETQ. This CDR3 comprises 13 residues. Trimming shortened V by 3 bases and J by 10 bases, and 14 bases separated the two germline ends. CDR3 region: CASSSLSGLEQFF. The CDR3 DNA reads TGCGCCAGCAGCTCCCTATCGGGGCTAGAGCAGTTCTTC.

In its sample, this clonotype ranks as medium-sized. The V gene is TRBV28, the J gene TRBJ1-5; D ambiguous. Germline V gene sequence: CDR1 MDHEN, CDR2 SYDVKM. The CDR3 spans 13 residues. V lost 8 bases and J lost 5, with 13 bases in between. CDR3 loop: CASGSGADQPQHF. The DNA for the CDR3 is TGTGCCAGCGGATCTGGAGCGGATCAGCCCCAGCATTTT.

This clonotype was detected a few times. The V gene is TRBV5-1, the J gene TRBJ2-7, with D unresolved. Germline V gives CDR1 SGHRS, CDR2 YFSETQ. Trimming pared 2 bases from V and 4 bases from J, leaving 10 bases between. The CDR3 length is 13 residues. As DNA, the CDR3 is TGCGCCAGCAGCTTAGGCAGCAATTACGAGCAGTACTTC. Protein sequence: CASSLGSNYEQYF.

This sequence joins TRBV18 and TRBJ2-1, with 9 bases aligning to TRBD2. CDR1 KGHSH and CDR2 LQKENI come from the germline V gene. The CDR3 sequence is 15 residues long. Germline trimming cut 3 bases from V and 2 bases from J; bases unmatched to any gene: 2. CDR3 protein: CASSPAGGTYNEQFF. DNA for the CDR3: TGTGCCAGCTCACCGGCGGGGGGGACCTACAATGAGCAGTTCTTC.

V gene TRBV24-1 combines with J gene TRBJ2-1; D not resolved. This CDR3 comprises 12 residues. V was shortened by 1 base and J by 5 bases, with 2 bases between the two germline ends. Germline CDR1 reads KGHDR; CDR2 reads SFDVKD. CDR3 sequence: CATSDLNNEQFF. Here the CDR3 DNA reads TGTGCCACCAGTGATTTAAACAATGAGCAGTTCTTC.

This rearrangement joins TRBV30 to TRBJ2-2; 11 nucleotides match TRBD1. The CDR3 runs 15 residues. The V gene end was trimmed by 3 bases and the J gene end by 6 bases; junction bases not matched to a gene: 6. CDR1 is GTSNPN, CDR2 SVGIG, per germline (reference sequence). CDR3 loop: CAWSGTGGTAGELFF. Here the CDR3 DNA reads TGTGCCTGGAGCGGGACAGGGGGAACGGCCGGGGAGCTGTTTTTT.

J is TRBJ1-1 and V is TRBV27, with D unclear. Trimming cost V 5 bases and J 6 bases, with 13 bases left between them. The CDR3 runs to 13 residues. Germline-derived CDR1 and CDR2 are MNHEY and SMNVEV (reference sequence). Written as DNA, the CDR3 is TGTGCCAGCAGTCCCCGCTACCCCCCTGAAGCTTTCTTT. Translating it yields CASSPRYPPEAFF.

The V gene is TRBV7-9, the J gene TRBJ1-2, with D possibly TRBD1 on 5 matching bases. The V end lost 5 bases, the J end lost 5 bases, and 21 bases lay between the germline ends. Germline CDR1 is SEHNR and CDR2 is FQNEAQ (reference sequence). The CDR3 length is 16 residues. CDR3 bases: TGTGCCAGCAGCCCCCCCGTAGGCCGGGGCGGTTATGGCTACACCTTC. It is translated as CASSPPVGRGGYGYTF.